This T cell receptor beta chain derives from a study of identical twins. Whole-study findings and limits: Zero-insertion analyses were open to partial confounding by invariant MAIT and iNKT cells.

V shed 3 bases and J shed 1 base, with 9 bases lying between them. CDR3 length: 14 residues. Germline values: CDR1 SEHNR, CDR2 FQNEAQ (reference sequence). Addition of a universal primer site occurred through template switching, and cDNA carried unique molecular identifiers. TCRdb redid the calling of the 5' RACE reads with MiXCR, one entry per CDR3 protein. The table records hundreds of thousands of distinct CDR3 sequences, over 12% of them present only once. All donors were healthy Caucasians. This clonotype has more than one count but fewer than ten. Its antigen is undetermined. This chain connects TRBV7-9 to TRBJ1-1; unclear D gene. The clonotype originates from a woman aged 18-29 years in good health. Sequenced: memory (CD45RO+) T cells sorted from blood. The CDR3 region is CASSLGNGNTEAFF. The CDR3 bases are TGTGCCAGCAGCTTGGGAAATGGGAACACTGAAGCTTTCTTT.